This passage covers 13 T cell receptor beta chains from one sample sequenced in a study of blood T cell repertoires in COVID-19. Data came from immunoSEQ multiplex PCR; TCRdb stores just in-frame clones and leaves some out. The table records about 110,000 clones, about 76% of them present only once. The sequencing input was peripheral blood. These TCRs come from a woman in her 70s with acute or convalescent COVID-19.

This chain joins TRBV29-1 and TRBJ1-4; weak D call: TRBD1 (5 bases). CDR1 and CDR2 from the germline V gene are SQVTM and ANQGSEA. V was cut by 6 bases and J by 8 bases, with 22 bases left in between. CDR3 length: 15 amino acids. This chain's CDR3 is CSVKPGLGPGEKLFF. CDR3 bases: TGCAGCGTAAAACCGGGACTCGGACCGGGCGAAAAACTGTTTTTT.

This clone occurred once. This chain uses TRBV9 with TRBJ2-5, with 8 bases aligning to TRBD2. V shed 0 bases, J shed 0 bases, and the junction held 1 base outside the gene matches. The length of the CDR3 is 15 residues. Germline V lookup: CDR1 SGDLS, CDR2 YYNGEE. DNA of the CDR3: TGTGCCAGCAGCGTAGAGCGGGGGAACCAAGAGACCCAGTACTTC. This sequence encodes CASSVERGNQETQYF.

The CDR3 bases are TGCAGCGTCGTGACTAGCCTGAGCACAGATACGCAGTATTTT. Its protein product is CSVVTSLSTDTQYF. The genes are TRBV29-1 and TRBJ2-3, with 7 bases identical to TRBD2. Unmatched junction bases numbered 6, after V lost 6 bases and J lost 0 bases. This CDR3 is 14 amino acids long. The germline V gene encodes CDR1 SQVTM and CDR2 ANQGSEA.

This clone was counted between two and nine times. The rearrangement uses TRBV19 and TRBJ1-4; D gene unclear. The germline CDR1 and CDR2 sequences are LNHDA and SQIVND (reference sequence). The CDR3 runs to 15 residues. Between the trimmed V and J ends, which lost 5 bases and 8 bases, there was a span of 18 bases. CDR3 in amino acids: CASSLQAGVGEKLFF. The CDR3 DNA reads TGTGCCAGTAGTCTTCAGGCAGGTGTAGGCGAAAAACTGTTTTTT. Full variable domain (rest looked up from reference TRBV19 and TRBJ1-4): DGGITQSPKYLFRKEGQNVTLSCEQNLNHDAMYWYRQDPGQGLRLIYYSQIVNDFQKGDIAEGYSVSREKKESFPLTVTSAQKNPTAFYLCASSLQAGVGEKLFFGSGTQLSVL.

The V and J genes are TRBV11-2 and TRBJ2-7; a weak D match, TRBD2 (6 bases). The CDR3 spans 14 residues. Per germline, CDR1 SGHAT and CDR2 FQNNGV. V was pared by 3 bases and J by 3 bases, with 12 bases between. The CDR3 DNA is TGTGCCAGCAGCTTTGGCGGGGCCGACTACGAGCAGTACTTC. Translation: CASSFGGADYEQYF.

The rearrangement uses TRBV2 and TRBJ2-2, with no clear D. The ends were cut back, 5 bases at V and 5 bases at J, with 12 bases in the middle. This CDR3 comprises 14 residues. Germline assignment: CDR1 SNHLY and CDR2 FYNNEI. CDR3 residues: CASSSLLRTGELFF. In DNA, the CDR3 is TGTGCCAGCAGTTCCCTGCTACGAACCGGGGAGCTGTTTTTT.

This clone has more than one count but fewer than ten. The V and J genes are TRBV5-5 and TRBJ1-1, with a possible D match to TRBD1 (5 bases). From germline, CDR1 is SGHKS and CDR2 YYEKEE (reference sequence). V lost 4 bases and J 3 bases, leaving 13 bases between the germline ends. The CDR3 has 14 residues. CDR3 in amino acids: CASSVRGADTEAFF. The CDR3 nucleotides are TGTGCCAGCAGCGTTAGGGGTGCCGACACTGAAGCTTTCTTT.

This sequence joins TRBV10-3 and TRBJ1-6, with 7 positions matching TRBD1. The CDR3 totals 13 residues. The V segment lost 10 bases and the J segment 7 bases; nucleotides outside the gene matches: 7. In germline, CDR1 is ENHRY, CDR2 SYGVKD. The DNA for the CDR3 is TGTGCCACTCACGGGGACAGAAATTCACCCCTCCACTTT. Translated, it gives CATHGDRNSPLHF.

The chain has TRBV6-1 and TRBJ1-1; the D gene is possibly TRBD1 (5 bases). V was cut by 3 bases and J by 4 bases, with 15 bases left in between. Germline V gene sequence: CDR1 MNHNS, CDR2 SASEGT. The CDR3 spans 15 residues. This chain's CDR3 is CASSDRPWGGTEAFF. The CDR3 DNA sequence: TGTGCCAGCAGTGACAGACCCTGGGGGGGCACTGAAGCTTTCTTT.

The chain links TRBV5-1 to TRBJ2-2; TRBD1 matches at 11 bases. V was pared by 6 bases and J by 5 bases, with 9 bases of the junction left unmatched. This CDR3 has 16 amino acids. CDR1 is SGHRS and CDR2 is YFSETQ in the germline V gene. The CDR3 sequence: CASTSMGQGGTGELFF. Here the CDR3 DNA reads TGCGCCAGCACTTCCATGGGACAGGGGGGAACCGGGGAGCTGTTTTTT. The entire variable domain, with the rest obtained from reference TRBV5-1 and TRBJ2-2, is as follows: KAGVTQTPRYLIKTRGQQVTLSCSPISGHRSVSWYQQTPGQGLQFLFEYFSETQRNKGNFPGRFSGRQFSNSRSEMNVSTLELGDSALYLCASTSMGQGGTGELFFGEGSRLTVL.

The chain uses TRBV7-2 and TRBJ1-1, with a weak D call TRBD1 (5 bases). Germline CDR1 reads SGHTA; CDR2 reads FQGNSA. V lost 3 bases, J lost 4 bases, and 12 bases lay in between. CDR3 length equals 14 residues. The CDR3 protein is CASSLAPGGTEAFF. The CDR3 DNA follows: TGTGCCAGCAGCTTGGCCCCCGGGGGCACTGAAGCTTTCTTT.

The rearrangement uses TRBV30 and TRBJ2-7; the match to TRBD1 covers 7 bases. The V gene end was trimmed by 1 base and the J gene end by 3 bases; junction bases not matched to a gene: 12. The CDR3 length is 16 residues. CDR1 and CDR2 (germline): GTSNPN, SVGIG (reference sequence). The chain's CDR3 is CAWSGSGTAKSYEQYF. The CDR3 DNA follows: TGTGCCTGGAGTGGATCCGGGACAGCGAAAAGCTACGAGCAGTACTTC. The full variable domain, rest sourced from reference TRBV30 and TRBJ2-7, is SQTIHQWPATLVQPVGSPLSLECTVEGTSNPNLYWYRQAAGRGLQLLFYSVGIGQISSEVPQNLSASRPQDRQFILSSKKLLLSDSGFYLCAWSGSGTAKSYEQYFGPGTRLTVT.

The rearrangement uses TRBV6-2 or TRBV6-3 and TRBJ1-2, with D tentatively TRBD1 (5 bases). The V gene lost 2 bases and the J gene lost 6 bases, with 13 bases spanning the gap. CDR1 MNHEY and CDR2 SVGEGT come from the germline V gene. This CDR3 is built from 14 residues. CDR3 nucleotide sequence: TGTGCCAGCAGTTACGGGCAGGGTATTGATGGCTACACCTTC. Protein: CASSYGQGIDGYTF.